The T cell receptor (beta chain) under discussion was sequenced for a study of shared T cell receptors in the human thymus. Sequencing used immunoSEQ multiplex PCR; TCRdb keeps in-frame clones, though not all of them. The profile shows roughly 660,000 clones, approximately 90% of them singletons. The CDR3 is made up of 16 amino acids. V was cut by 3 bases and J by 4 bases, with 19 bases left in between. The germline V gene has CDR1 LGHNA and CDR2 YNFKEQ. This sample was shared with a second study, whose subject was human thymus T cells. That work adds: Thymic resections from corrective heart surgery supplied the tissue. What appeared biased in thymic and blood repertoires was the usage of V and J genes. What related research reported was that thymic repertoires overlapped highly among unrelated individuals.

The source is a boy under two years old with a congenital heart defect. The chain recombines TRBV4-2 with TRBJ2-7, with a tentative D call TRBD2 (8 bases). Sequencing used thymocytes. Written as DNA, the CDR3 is TGTGCCAGCAGCCAGACACGGGAGGGGGCCCTTTACGAGCAGTACTTC. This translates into CASSQTREGALYEQYF.